A single T cell receptor (beta chain) is shown here with its context. These data come from a study of cytomegalovirus exposure and HLA in healthy donors. In the study overall: There were fewer than 500 genotyped donors. Of these, roughly 86% fell in the genetic ancestry cluster associated with self-reported Caucasian donors.

Donors likely had unrecorded immune exposures despite being nominally healthy when sampled. The PCR made use of 60 Vbeta and 13 Jbeta primers. The assay was immunoSEQ multiplex PCR, and TCRdb's table has in-frame clones only and misses some. The sample records fewer than 250,000 clones, roughly 84% being singletons. Trimming removed 7 bases from V and 1 base from J; junction bases left unmatched: 7. The length of the CDR3 is 15 residues. The germline V gene encodes CDR1 SQVTM and CDR2 ANQGSEA. The TCR comes from a boy between 2 and 10 years old in good health and CMV-seronegative. Source material: PBMCs. The rearrangement uses TRBV29-1 and TRBJ2-3; 11 bases are shared with TRBD2. The CDR3 sequence is CSGGLAGRGTDTQYF. The CDR3 DNA is TGCAGCGGCGGACTAGCGGGTCGGGGCACAGATACGCAGTATTTT.